These 5 T cell receptor beta chains were sequenced from one sample in a study of T cells expressing NK-cell markers. TCRdb reprocessed the 5' RACE reads, with one entry per CDR3 protein and no DNA. The repertoire table contains approximately 460,000 distinct CDR3 sequences. The sequencing sample was made of blood T cells: a sorted CD56 or NKG2C T cell subset, CD4+ or CD8+ T cells, or bulk PBMC T cells (not recorded which). The receptors here all came from a woman aged 18 to 69 in good health.

This clonotype is large by frequency. This chain connects TRBV4-3 to TRBJ2-3; TCRdb designates TRBD2, a call that cannot be tested without DNA. The CDR3 spans 18 residues. Germline assignment: CDR1 LGHNA and CDR2 YSLEER. CDR3 residues: CASSQDAVSYSPTDTQYF.

V and J are TRBV12-3 or TRBV12-4 and TRBJ2-4; with no DNA, the TCRdb D assignment of TRBD1 cannot be verified. The CDR3 sequence is 13 residues long. The CDR3 loop reads CASSGDRVNIQYF.

The gene calls are TRBV7-9 and TRBJ2-1; with no DNA, the TCRdb D assignment of TRBD2 cannot be verified. The CDR3 is 12 residues long. From germline, CDR1 is SEHNR and CDR2 FQNEAQ (reference sequence). The CDR3 loop is CASSPGTRHSFF.

This chain connects TRBV7-2 to TRBJ2-7; the TRBD2 assignment by TCRdb is unverifiable without DNA. Germline values: CDR1 SGHTA, CDR2 FQGNSA. The CDR3 covers 15 residues. CDR3 amino acids: CASSLDGTSAYEQYF.

The genes are TRBV5-5 and TRBJ1-2. Germline CDR1 is SGHKS and CDR2 is YYEKEE (reference sequence). The CDR3 length is 14 residues. The CDR3 loop is CASSPTGLGYGYTF.